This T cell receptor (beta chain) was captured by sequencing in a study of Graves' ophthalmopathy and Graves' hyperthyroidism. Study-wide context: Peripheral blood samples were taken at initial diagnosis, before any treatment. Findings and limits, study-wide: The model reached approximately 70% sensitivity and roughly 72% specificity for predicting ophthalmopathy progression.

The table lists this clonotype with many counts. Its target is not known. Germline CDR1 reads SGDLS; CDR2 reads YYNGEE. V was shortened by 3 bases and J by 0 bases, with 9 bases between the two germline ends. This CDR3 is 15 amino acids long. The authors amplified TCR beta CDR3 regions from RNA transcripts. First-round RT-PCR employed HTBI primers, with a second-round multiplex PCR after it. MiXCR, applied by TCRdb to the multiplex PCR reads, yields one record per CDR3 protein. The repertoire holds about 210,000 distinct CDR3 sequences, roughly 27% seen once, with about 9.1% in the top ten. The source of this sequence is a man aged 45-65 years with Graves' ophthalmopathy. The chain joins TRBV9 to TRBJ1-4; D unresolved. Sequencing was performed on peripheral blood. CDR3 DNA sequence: TGTGCCAGCAGCGCGAAGACCTCAACTAATGAAAAACTGTTTTTT. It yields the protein CASSAKTSTNEKLFF.